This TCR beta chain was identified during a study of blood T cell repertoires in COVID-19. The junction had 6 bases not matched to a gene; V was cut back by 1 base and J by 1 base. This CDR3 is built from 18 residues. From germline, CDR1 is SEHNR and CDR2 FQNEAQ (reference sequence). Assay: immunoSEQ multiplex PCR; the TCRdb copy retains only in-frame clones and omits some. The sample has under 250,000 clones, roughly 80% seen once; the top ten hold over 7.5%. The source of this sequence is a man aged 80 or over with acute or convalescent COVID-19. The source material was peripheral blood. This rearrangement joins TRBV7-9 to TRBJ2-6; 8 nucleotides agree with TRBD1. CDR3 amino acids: CASSLVGRGQSGANVLTF. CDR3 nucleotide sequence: TGTGCCAGCAGCTTAGTCGGCAGGGGGCAATCTGGGGCCAACGTCCTGACTTTC.